This T cell receptor beta chain was identified in a study of multiple sclerosis patients with progressive multifocal leukoencephalopathy. In germline, CDR1 is SGHRS, CDR2 YFSETQ. The CDR3 runs to 22 residues. J was trimmed by 3 bases and V by 0 bases; bases with no gene match: 23. Time point described: before natalizumab initiation. The T0 samples predate the first natalizumab infusion. Study-wide results and caveats: Most PML patients had lower entropy, suggesting less diverse TRB repertoires. Clones expanded at PML were already present before and during natalizumab.

Note on this clone: Its target is unknown.

The method was immunoSEQ multiplex PCR; TCRdb's version includes in-frame clones alone and lacks a portion of them. The sample consists of under 40,000 clones, nearly 95% of them appearing once. What was sequenced was PBMCs. The chain has TRBV5-1 and TRBJ2-1; 8 bases match TRBD2. This clonotype originated in a man younger than 45 with multiple sclerosis. This CDR3 reads CASSLAGGGTGTGTRDYNEQFF. The CDR3 DNA follows: TGCGCCAGCAGCTTGGCCGGAGGCGGGACTGGGACCGGGACTAGGGACTACAATGAGCAGTTCTTC.